This TCR beta chain is drawn from a study of blood T cell repertoires in COVID-19. Profiling relied on immunoSEQ multiplex PCR, and the TCRdb table lists in-frame clones only, not all of them. The profile shows tens of thousands of clones, 75% to 90% of them singletons. The V end was cut by 0 bases, the J end by 8 bases, with 11 bases between. The germline CDR1 and CDR2 sequences are SGHRS and YFSETQ. The CDR3 contains 13 residues. The clonotype originates from a human donor with active COVID-19. The donor label of this sample is uncertain. The sample taken for sequencing was peripheral blood. V usage is TRBV5-1 and J usage is TRBJ1-2; D is undetermined. The CDR3 loop is CASSLAGDRGYTF. Here the CDR3 DNA reads TGCGCCAGCAGCTTGGCCGGGGATAGGGGCTACACCTTC. The variable domain in full, completed from reference TRBV5-1 and TRBJ1-2, reads KAGVTQTPRYLIKTRGQQVTLSCSPISGHRSVSWYQQTPGQGLQFLFEYFSETQRNKGNFPGRFSGRQFSNSRSEMNVSTLELGDSALYLCASSLAGDRGYTFGSGTRLTVV.